The clone carrying this T cell receptor (beta chain) was seen more than once but under ten times. Germline-derived CDR1 and CDR2 are SEHNR and FQNEAQ (reference sequence). Trimming pared 4 bases from V and 2 bases from J, leaving 23 bases between. This CDR3 is built from 18 residues. The data originate from a study of T cells in Graves' hyperthyroidism and ophthalmopathy. Amplification of TCR beta CDR3 regions was performed using RNA transcripts as template. Initially, a first-round RT-PCR of the TCR CDR3 employed the HTBI primer set. TCRdb re-called the multiplex PCR reads with MiXCR, one entry per CDR3 protein. The table includes about 300,000 distinct CDR3 sequences, about 15% detected once. From 8.5 to 10 ml of fresh peripheral blood, PBMCs were isolated.

The chain combines TRBV7-9 with TRBJ2-5; D may correspond to TRBD1 or TRBD2 (5 bases each). Sequencing was carried out using blood. This TCR was sampled from a man aged 25 to 45 with Graves' hyperthyroidism. The CDR3 protein is CASSSTFSGRDPQETQYF. As DNA, the CDR3 is TGTGCCAGCAGCTCCACGTTTTCAGGCAGGGACCCTCAAGAGACCCAGTACTTC.